A single TCR beta chain is shown here with its context. Assay: immunoSEQ multiplex PCR; the TCRdb copy retains only in-frame clones and omits some. The data show tens of thousands of clones, about nine tenths seen once. This sample was included in a study of blood T cell repertoires in COVID-19. As for the study in general: The United States, Italy and Spain supplied acute and convalescent COVID-19 samples. The analysed material was cDNA or gDNA that came from T cells, B-cell-depleted T cells, or PBMCs.

The sequencing sample was made of peripheral blood. This clonotype originated in a male donor with acute or convalescent COVID-19.

The CDR3 protein is CASSRLGGTSSTDTQYF. As DNA, the CDR3 is TGTGCCAGCAGCCGCCTAGGCGGGACTAGCTCCACAGATACGCAGTATTTT. The chain recombines TRBV14 with TRBJ2-3; TRBD2 agrees at 9 bases. The CDR3 sequence is 17 residues long. Germline CDR1 reads SGHDN; CDR2 reads FVKESK. V lost 4 bases to trimming and J lost 2 bases; unmatched junction nucleotides: 10.